One sample yielded the 6 T cell receptor beta chains listed below, sequenced in a study of early T cells in non-severe SARS-CoV-2 infection. TCRdb re-analysed the 5' RACE reads in MiXCR, keeping a single row per CDR3 protein. The data show tens of thousands of distinct CDR3 sequences, with more than 8.5% seen just once and around a sixth held by the top ten. Material: whole blood, obtained at baseline. The receptor source for this set is an adult who was a healthcare worker with PCR-confirmed SARS-CoV-2 infection or an uninfected control (not recorded which).

This clonotype has a count of ten or more. The chain has TRBV29-1 and TRBJ1-1, with D possibly TRBD1 on 5 matching bases. Germline V gives CDR1 SQVTM, CDR2 ANQGSEA. Trimming took off 6 bases at V and 11 bases at J, with 13 bases between the two ends. The CDR3 loop spans 10 amino acids. This chain's CDR3 is CSVAAGEAFF. The CDR3 DNA reads TGCAGCGTCGCGGCGGGGGAGGCTTTCTTT.

Only a few counts were recorded for this clonotype. This chain links TRBV7-3 with TRBJ1-1; TRBD1 agrees at 8 bases. This CDR3 is 15 amino acids long. Germline V gene sequence: CDR1 SGHTA, CDR2 FQGTGA. With V trimmed by 4 bases and J by 10 bases, 14 bases remained unmatched. DNA for the CDR3: TGTGCCAGCAGCTCTACCGGACAGGGAGGGGATGGAGCTTTCTTT. This sequence encodes CASSSTGQGGDGAFF.

By share, this clonotype ranks as large (0.1 to 1%). The gene calls are TRBV5-1 and TRBJ2-1; the D gene is possibly TRBD2 (6 bases). The CDR3 runs to 16 residues. Germline V gives CDR1 SGHRS, CDR2 YFSETQ. V was shortened by 5 bases and J by 9 bases, with 24 bases between the two germline ends. CDR3 DNA sequence: TGCGCCAGCAGTTATCCCCAGGAGGGCCTAGATTCTGAGCAGTTCTTC. Its protein is CASSYPQEGLDSEQFF.

In this sample, this clonotype turned up many times. This chain connects TRBV27 to TRBJ2-6; D call uncertain. The V end lost 3 bases, the J end lost 0 bases, and 12 bases lay between the germline ends. Germline V gives CDR1 MNHEY, CDR2 SMNVEV (reference sequence). This CDR3 is 17 amino acids long. CDR3 region: CASSFWNPASGANVLTF. CDR3 DNA: TGTGCCAGCAGTTTTTGGAACCCGGCCTCTGGGGCCAACGTCCTGACTTTC.

The chain links TRBV6-2 or TRBV6-3 to TRBJ2-1; a possible D gene is TRBD1 (5 bases). The germline V gene has CDR1 MNHEY and CDR2 SVGEGT. The CDR3 length is 13 residues. The V end was cut by 5 bases, the J end by 4 bases, with 9 bases between. The CDR3 nucleotides are TGTGCCAGCAGTCAAGGGGCGTACAATGAGCAGTTCTTC. Amino acid sequence: CASSQGAYNEQFF.

This clonotype was observed at least ten times. The chain employs TRBV6-6 and TRBJ1-6; perhaps TRBD1 as D (5 bases). Trimming left V 6 bases short and J 7 bases short, with 16 bases between. CDR3 length: 15 residues. Germline V gives CDR1 MNHNY, CDR2 SVGAGI (reference sequence). The DNA of the CDR3 is TGTGCCAGCAGAAAGGAGGGGCTCACGAATTCACCCCTCCACTTT. Amino acids: CASRKEGLTNSPLHF.